The T cell receptor (beta chain) under discussion was sequenced for a study of T cell repertoires in cytomegalovirus infection. Study background: Evidence of both CMV infection and a matching HLA type came from public TCR beta signatures.

Findings of the study overall: Clonotypes of TCR beta that were HLA-C-restricted and CMV-specific dominated the ex vivo response. Identification of carriers of CMV plus the relevant HLA was achieved through cumulative public TCR beta family frequency.

The CDR3 covers 11 residues. The V and J ends lost 6 bases and 5 bases respectively, with 8 bases between them. TCRdb processed the reads anew with MiXCR; each CDR3 protein has one entry. The sample lists hundreds of thousands of distinct CDR3 sequences; approximately 25% were seen once. In this sample, this clonotype turned up a few times. Antigen: not known. Material: CD8+ T cells from PBMCs. The source is a human donor in good health (CMV status not recorded). Some clones in this sample may be carry-over from other donors' samples. The V gene is TRBV12-3 or TRBV12-4, the J gene TRBJ2-7, with D tentatively TRBD1 (5 bases). This chain's CDR3 is CASSKQDEQYF. DNA for the CDR3: TGTGCCAGCAGCAAACAGGACGAGCAGTACTTC.